This record covers a single T cell receptor (beta chain). What this receptor recognizes is not known. There are no base qualities to consult, and no much larger clone falls within one base. The record originates from a study of cytomegalovirus exposure and HLA in healthy donors (dated by TCRdb to the late 2010s). For context, the study as a whole: The approximately 710 repertoires of the first cohort and the 95 to 150 validation repertoires were produced on the same platform, according to a later analysis. A separate validation cohort of about 110 different subjects was used in addition to the roughly 620-subject first cohort. The study aimed to test whether cataloging public T cell receptors could reveal signatures of past pathogen exposure. To predict cytomegalovirus infection status, the study brought together high-throughput TCR immunosequencing, statistical association of individual TCRs with disease status, and machine learning. Beyond this particular receptor, the publication reports: The study gave a list of some 150 TCR beta chains associated with cytomegalovirus. A later analysis found that TCRs clustered in the first cohort also tended to co-occur in the approximately 120 validation repertoires, with 94% of cluster scores above 0. The classifier was reported to diagnose cytomegalovirus status with high specificity and sensitivity in both the original cohort and the validation cohort. Most TCR sequences were seen in very few donors, while some public TCRs were found in many individuals. Three of the identified cytomegalovirus-associated TCR beta chains were confirmed in vitro to be specific for cytomegalovirus antigens. The authors suggested that the approach could potentially be extended to other disease states and immunological phenotypes. A later analysis had no HLA typing for the validation cohort, so co-occurrence there was scored across all 120 or so repertoires.

The donors were included in the validation cohort of roughly 120 subjects, a group kept apart from the roughly 730-subject first cohort. The protocol used for the library was the immunoSEQ multiplex PCR assay. The study's processing was this. A statistical classification framework was developed to diagnose cytomegalovirus status using the catalog of TCR beta chain sequences. This immuneACCESS table, as held by TCRdb, lists in-frame sequences with V and J called but not all clones. Of the missing ones, under half trace to an unresolved V gene in checked studies; the others have no known cause. Clone size and the V and J calls come from that table; the DNA yielded D and trimming. The sample records more than 85,000 clones, 85% to 90% of which are singletons. The ten largest account for about 1.5% of the sample. The germline V end is reduced by 4 bases and the J end by 5 bases; junction bases left unmatched: 7. Spanning cysteine to phenylalanine, the CDR3 consists of 17 amino acids. Only CDR3 DNA remains: 51 bases, in frame from the first base. As encoded in the germline V gene, CDR1 is MDHEN while CDR2 is SYDVKM.

This receptor chain uses TRBV28 and TRBJ2-2, and TRBD2 aligns with 13 junction nucleotides. The source of this sequence is a woman in her twenties or thirties in good health and CMV-seropositive. The material sequenced was PBMCs. This receptor carries the CDR3 CASSSGLAGERTGELFF. The nucleotide sequence reads TGTGCCAGCAGTTCCGGACTAGCGGGAGAAAGAACCGGGGAGCTGTTTTTT. Reference TRBV28 and TRBJ2-2 proteins supply the regions before and after the CDR3; the full variable domain is: DVKVTQSSRYLVKRTGEKVFLECVQDMDHENMFWYRQDPGLGLRLIYFSYDVKMKEKGDIPEGYSVSREKKERFSLILESASTNQTSMYLCASSSGLAGERTGELFFGEGSRLTVL.